The rows below give T cell receptor beta chains drawn from one sample of a study of blood T cell repertoires in COVID-19. The table came from immunoSEQ multiplex PCR; TCRdb's copy has only in-frame clones and leaves some out. The sample has over 250,000 clones; 83% are singletons. The sample consisted of peripheral blood. These receptors were obtained from a woman in her fifties or sixties who had recovered from COVID-19. Both conserved end residues are part of each CDR3. Fields, in order: clone size, D gene, V gene, J gene, CDR3 DNA, CDR3 protein. D genes are given only for firm matches. Clone size is shown for a subset of rows, as once, few, many or a class of expanded clone.

>-|-|TRBV5-1|TRBJ1-2
TGCGCCAGCAGCTTGGAACACGCAGCGAACTATGGCTACACCTTC
CASSLEHAANYGYTF
>few|-|TRBV9|TRBJ1-2
TGTGCCAGCAGCCAAACAGTGGCCGGGGGTGGCTACACCTTC
CASSQTVAGGGYTF
>-|-|TRBV7-2|TRBJ2-7
TGTGCCAGCAGCTCACCAGGGCCCTACGAGCAGTACTTC
CASSSPGPYEQYF
>-|-|TRBV10-3|TRBJ2-1
TGTGCCATCAGTGAACTTCTCTTCAACAATGAGCAGTTCTTC
CAISELLFNNEQFF
>-|-|TRBV12-3/TRBV12-4|TRBJ2-1
TGTGCCAGCAGTTTTGGAGATGAGCAGTTCTTC
CASSFGDEQFF
>-|-|TRBV30|TRBJ1-1
TGTGCCTGGAGTGTATTACAGGAGAACACTGAAGCTTTCTTT
CAWSVLQENTEAFF
>once|-|TRBV19|TRBJ1-2
TGTGCCAGTAGTATAGATTGGGGGCCCAACTATGGCTACACCTTC
CASSIDWGPNYGYTF
>-|-|TRBV7-9|TRBJ1-1
TGTGCCAGCAGCCCCGTGGGGGGGCAGGCTTTCTTT
CASSPVGGQAFF
>-|TRBD1|TRBV5-5|TRBJ2-1
TGTGCCAGTAAACAGGGGGCGAATGGGCACAATGAGCAGTTCTTC
CASKQGANGHNEQFF
>-|-|TRBV7-9|TRBJ2-5
TGTGCCAGCAGCTTAGACAGGGTGACGCACTTC
CASSLDRVTHF
>-|-|TRBV19|TRBJ2-1
TGTGCCAGTAGTATCCCGGGCAATGAGCAGTTCTTC
CASSIPGNEQFF
>few|-|TRBV30|TRBJ2-1
TGTGCCTGGAGTGTACGGGAGAGCTCCTACAATGAGCAGTTCTTC
CAWSVRESSYNEQFF
>-|TRBD1|TRBV7-2|TRBJ1-2
TGTGCCAGCAGCCTCGAACCGGGACAGGGTAGAGGCTACACCTTC
CASSLEPGQGRGYTF